The rows below give T cell receptor beta chains drawn from one sample of a study of CD8 T cells in Susac syndrome. MiXCR was run by TCRdb on the immunoSEQ multiplex PCR reads, yielding one entry per CDR3 protein. The table has approximately 150,000 distinct CDR3 sequences, under 97% seen once. Specimen: CD4+ T cells from PBMCs. Every receptor here comes from a human donor with Susac syndrome. The CDR3 runs from the conserved cysteine through the conserved F or W. The order of the fields is V gene, CDR3 length, D gene, J gene, clone size, CDR3 protein, CDR3 DNA. A D gene is named only where the DNA matches it firmly. The size field is filled for only some rows; it gives once, few, many or a size class.

TRBV20-1,13,TRBD1,TRBJ2-5,.,CSALDRDQETQYF,TGCAGTGCTCTCGACAGGGACCAAGAGACCCAGTACTTC
TRBV20-1,15,TRBD2,TRBJ2-5,.,CSARDSGGPQETQYF,TGCAGTGCTAGAGATAGCGGGGGGCCCCAAGAGACCCAGTACTTC
TRBV6-2/TRBV6-3,16,TRBD2,TRBJ2-2,.,CASSYGASGNTGELFF,TGTGCCAGCAGTTACGGTGCTAGCGGAAACACCGGGGAGCTGTTTTTT
TRBV28,15,.,TRBJ1-5,.,CASTHYRVTNQPQHF,TGTGCCAGCACTCATTACAGGGTAACCAATCAGCCCCAGCATTTT
TRBV3-1,12,.,TRBJ1-3,.,CASTGDRNTIYF,TGTGCCAGCACCGGGGATAGAAACACCATATATTTT
TRBV12-3/TRBV12-4,14,TRBD1,TRBJ1-2,.,CASSPDRVGYGYTF,TGTGCCAGCAGCCCCGACAGGGTTGGGTATGGCTACACCTTC
TRBV3-1,16,TRBD2,TRBJ2-1,.,CASSHRGLAGVYEQFF,TGTGCCAGCAGCCATCGGGGACTAGCGGGGGTTTATGAGCAGTTCTTC
TRBV20-1,12,.,TRBJ2-3,.,CSAPTRADTQYF,TGCAGTGCACCGACTAGGGCAGATACGCAGTATTTT
TRBV2,16,.,TRBJ1-6,.,CASTVSAQGTGSPLHF,TGTGCCAGCACCGTTTCGGCCCAGGGTACAGGGTCACCCCTCCACTTT
TRBV3-1,12,.,TRBJ2-7,.,CASSRGPGEQYF,TGTGCCAGCAGCCGCGGGCCGGGCGAGCAGTACTTC
TRBV5-1,17,.,TRBJ2-6,.,CASSSAAGTEGANVLTF,TGCGCCAGCAGCTCTGCAGCTGGGACGGAGGGGGCCAACGTCCTGACTTTC
TRBV12-3/TRBV12-4,13,.,TRBJ2-5,.,CASSFLSQETQYF,TGTGCCAGCAGTTTCCTTTCCCAAGAGACCCAGTACTTC
TRBV5-6,13,.,TRBJ1-2,once,CASSLWSLGGYTF,TGTGCCAGCAGCTTGTGGTCACTCGGTGGCTACACCTTC
TRBV2,15,.,TRBJ1-6,.,CASRSLGNNNSPLHF,TGTGCCAGCAGAAGCCTCGGAAACAATAATTCACCCCTCCACTTT
TRBV5-6,16,TRBD1,TRBJ2-5,once,CASSLVGTGGQETQYF,TGTGCCAGCAGCTTGGTGGGGACAGGGGGACAAGAGACCCAGTACTTC
TRBV12-3/TRBV12-4,15,TRBD2,TRBJ2-1,.,CASTPSGGGRGEQFF,TGTGCCAGCACCCCCTCCGGCGGCGGGAGGGGTGAGCAGTTCTTC
TRBV7-2,15,.,TRBJ1-5,once,CASSSAGSPRGPQHF,TGTGCCAGCAGCTCCGCCGGGAGCCCTAGAGGGCCCCAGCATTTT
TRBV20-1,15,.,TRBJ2-2,.,CSATQGPADTGELFF,TGCAGTGCCACCCAGGGGCCAGCGGACACCGGGGAGCTGTTTTTT
TRBV4-1,15,.,TRBJ1-5,.,CASSQDRGAGQPQHF,TGCGCCAGCAGCCAAGACCGGGGGGCGGGTCAGCCCCAGCATTTT